This T cell receptor (beta chain) was sequenced in a study of cytomegalovirus exposure and HLA in healthy donors. From germline, CDR1 is SQVTM and CDR2 ANQGSEA. CDR3 length: 11 amino acids. Between the trimmed V and J ends, which lost 5 bases and 6 bases, there was a span of 8 bases. Amplification used 60 Vbeta primers and 13 Jbeta primers. Method: immunoSEQ multiplex PCR; TCRdb's copy keeps in-frame clones and lacks some. Among around 150,000 clones listed, about 80% were seen once. The material sequenced was PBMCs. This TCR was recovered from a female donor in good health and CMV-seronegative. This rearrangement joins TRBV29-1 to TRBJ2-1; no clear D. CDR3 region: CSVMYFNEQFF. CDR3 DNA sequence: TGCAGCGTTATGTATTTCAATGAGCAGTTCTTC.